Listed below are T cell receptor beta chains from one sample, sequenced in a study of blood T cells in healthy people across ages. Each CDR3 protein is one row after TCRdb ran MiXCR on the 5' RACE reads. Among roughly 1,100,000 distinct CDR3 sequences listed, almost 25% were seen once. These data were likewise used in another study, on T cells of mothers and their children.

Sequencing used blood. The source of these receptors is a girl aged 2 to 10 in good health. Both conserved end residues are trimmed from each CDR3. The D gene is left open where the match is weak. Only part of the rows carry a size: once, few, many, or a class if the clone is expanded.

abundance,j_gene,d_gene,v_gene,CDR3aa
few,TRBJ2-2,TRBD2,TRBV12-3/TRBV12-4,ASSSRTSGGRLTGELF
few,TRBJ2-1,TRBD2,TRBV5-6,ASSLMLASGNNEQF
-,-,-,TRBV9,ASSVVGSSREQY
-,TRBJ1-5,TRBD1,TRBV20-1,SALTGISQPQH
few,TRBJ1-1,-,TRBV4-1,ASSQDPWTEAF
-,TRBJ2-7,-,TRBV7-8,ASSDLEGWGEY
-,-,TRBD1,TRBV20-1,SASTDRDYEQY
-,TRBJ2-5,-,TRBV29-1,SVGLTDTRQETQY
many,TRBJ2-7,-,TRBV6-5,ASSPPDSPYEQY
-,TRBJ2-3,TRBD2,TRBV6-5,ASSYEEGLAGDTQY
few,TRBJ2-4,TRBD1,TRBV20-1,STLDRGNIQY
-,TRBJ2-7,TRBD2,TRBV20-1,SARSSGSSSYEQY
-,TRBJ2-1,-,TRBV9,ASSAFGGGREQF
few,TRBJ2-5,-,TRBV3-1,ASSRPGIQETQY
few,TRBJ2-1,-,TRBV20-1,SARVWRNNEQF
-,TRBJ1-1,-,TRBV11-2,ASSLYFMAVNTEAF